This passage covers 25 T cell receptor beta chains from one sample sequenced in a study of cytomegalovirus exposure and HLA in healthy donors. Amplification used 60 Vbeta primers and 13 Jbeta primers. Sequencing was performed with immunoSEQ multiplex PCR; in TCRdb, only in-frame clones are kept and a portion is missing. This sample's table has some 30,000 clones. The sequenced sample was PBMCs. These receptors originate from a middle-aged man in good health and CMV-seronegative.

The CDR3 loop is CASSLARTSSQYF. CDR3 DNA: TGCGCCAGCAGCTTGGCCCGTACTAGTTCCCAGTACTTC. The chain couples TRBV5-1 to TRBJ2-7, with D perhaps TRBD2 (5 bases). Per the germline V gene, CDR1 is SGHRS and CDR2 is YFSETQ. Trimming shortened V by 0 bases and J by 10 bases, and 14 bases separated the two germline ends. This CDR3 spans 13 amino acids. The full variable domain, in which reference TRBV5-1 and TRBJ2-7 provide the parts outside the CDR3, is KAGVTQTPRYLIKTRGQQVTLSCSPISGHRSVSWYQQTPGQGLQFLFEYFSETQRNKGNFPGRFSGRQFSNSRSEMNVSTLELGDSALYLCASSLARTSSQYFGPGTRLTVT.

The chain links TRBV4-3 to TRBJ2-7; possibly TRBD2 for D (5 bases). V lost 0 bases and J 2 bases, leaving 8 bases between the germline ends. From germline, CDR1 is LGHNA and CDR2 YSLEER. This CDR3 is 14 amino acids long. CDR3 DNA: TGCGCCAGCAGCCAAGAGTCCGGGGCCTACGAGCAGTACTTC. It specifies CASSQESGAYEQYF.

The chain joins TRBV19 to TRBJ2-1, with D perhaps matching TRBD1 (5 bases). Germline assignment: CDR1 LNHDA and CDR2 SQIVND (reference sequence). CDR3 length: 11 amino acids. V was pared by 10 bases and J by 9 bases, with 13 bases between. The CDR3 here is CATGRASEQFF. The CDR3 bases are TGTGCCACGGGCAGGGCGAGTGAGCAGTTCTTC. The variable domain in full, with the rest retrieved from reference TRBV19 and TRBJ2-1, is DGGITQSPKYLFRKEGQNVTLSCEQNLNHDAMYWYRQDPGQGLRLIYYSQIVNDFQKGDIAEGYSVSREKKESFPLTVTSAQKNPTAFYLCATGRASEQFFGPGTRLTVL.

The V call is TRBV4-3, the J call TRBJ2-1; TRBD2 matches at 12 bases. The CDR3 length is 17 residues. V lost 4 bases to trimming and J lost 2 bases; unmatched junction nucleotides: 6. Germline CDR1 LGHNA, CDR2 YSLEER. This CDR3 is CASSRDSSGRAYNEQFF. CDR3 nucleotides: TGCGCCAGCAGCCGAGACTCTAGCGGGAGGGCCTACAATGAGCAGTTCTTC.

CDR3 in amino acids: CAWSLRSSYEQYF. The CDR3 coding sequence is TGTGCCTGGAGTTTAAGGAGCTCCTACGAGCAGTACTTC. The chain carries TRBV30 and TRBJ2-7; D is ambiguous. CDR3 length equals 13 residues. Germline V CDR1 and CDR2: GTSNPN, SVGIG (reference sequence). The germline V and J ends were trimmed by 2 bases and 0 bases, with 8 bases remaining between them.

The V gene is TRBV5-1, the J gene TRBJ1-1, with TRBD1 matching over 10 bases. Looked up from germline, CDR1 is SGHRS and CDR2 is YFSETQ. This CDR3 spans 13 amino acids. The junction had 1 base not matched to a gene; V was cut back by 3 bases and J by 5 bases. CDR3 loop: CASSWDRGTEAFF. CDR3 coding DNA: TGCGCCAGCAGCTGGGACAGGGGAACTGAAGCTTTCTTT.

The chain couples TRBV30 to TRBJ2-5; 12 bases are a match to TRBD2. Trimming took 3 bases from V and 4 from J; bases not matched to a gene: 3. The CDR3 has 14 amino acids. From germline, CDR1 is GTSNPN and CDR2 SVGIG (reference sequence). CDR3 loop: CAWSELAGGETQYF. In nucleotides, the CDR3 is TGTGCCTGGAGCGAACTAGCGGGGGGAGAGACCCAGTACTTC.

This chain uses TRBV27 with TRBJ2-7; 8 positions agree with TRBD1. The germline V gene encodes CDR1 MNHEY and CDR2 SMNVEV (reference sequence). The CDR3 covers 14 residues. The trim removed 4 bases at V and 4 bases at J, leaving 6 bases unmatched. For the CDR3, the DNA is TGTGCCAGCAGTTATAAGACAGGGGAATACGAGCAGTACTTC. Its protein product is CASSYKTGEYEQYF.

This chain connects TRBV2 to TRBJ1-1, with 9 positions matching TRBD1. V shed 6 bases, J shed 6 bases, and the junction held 8 bases outside the gene matches. The CDR3 length is 14 residues. The germline gives CDR1 SNHLY, CDR2 FYNNEI. CDR3 in amino acids: CASRKQGALAEAFF. The CDR3 nucleotides read TGTGCCAGCAGGAAACAGGGGGCGCTAGCTGAAGCTTTCTTT. Looking up the rest from reference TRBV2 and TRBJ1-1 gives the full variable domain: EPEVTQTPSHQVTQMGQEVILRCVPISNHLYFYWYRQILGQKVEFLVSFYNNEISEKSEIFDDQFSVERPDGSNFTLKIRSTKLEDSAMYFCASRKQGALAEAFFGQGTRLTVV.

This chain joins TRBV4-3 and TRBJ2-1, with 11 bases identical to TRBD2. The CDR3 is 20 amino acids. J gave up 0 bases and V 4 bases, and 14 bases lay outside the gene matches. Germline assignment: CDR1 LGHNA and CDR2 YSLEER. This chain's CDR3 is CASSPSLAGAGGHSYNEQFF. The DNA of the CDR3 is TGCGCCAGCAGCCCATCACTAGCGGGAGCAGGGGGGCACTCCTACAATGAGCAGTTCTTC.

This chain uses TRBV19 with TRBJ1-2; possibly TRBD1 for D (6 bases). Trimming cost V 5 bases and J 2 bases, with 12 bases left between them. The CDR3 has 14 amino acids. Looked up from germline, CDR1 is LNHDA and CDR2 is SQIVND (reference sequence). CDR3 in DNA: TGTGCCAGTAGTTACGACAGGAACAACTATGGCTACACCTTC. Encoded protein: CASSYDRNNYGYTF.

The rearrangement joins TRBV5-1 to TRBJ1-2; D unresolved. This CDR3 is built from 14 residues. Between the trimmed V and J ends, which lost 0 bases and 2 bases, there was a span of 8 bases. Germline assignment: CDR1 SGHRS and CDR2 YFSETQ. The CDR3 spells CASSLGQANYGYTF. The CDR3 DNA reads TGCGCCAGCAGCTTGGGCCAGGCCAACTATGGCTACACCTTC.

The DNA for the CDR3 is TGTGCCAGCAGTTTATCCGCTACCTACTCCTACGAGCAGTACTTC. It codes for CASSLSATYSYEQYF. The genes are TRBV27 and TRBJ2-7; D gene unclear. CDR1 and CDR2 from the germline V gene are MNHEY and SMNVEV (reference sequence). The V and J ends lost 0 bases and 0 bases respectively, with 9 bases between them. The CDR3 loop spans 15 amino acids.

A note on this clone: In the same sample, other DNA sequences code for this CDR3. This chain links TRBV5-6 with TRBJ2-5; D remains ambiguous. The CDR3 is 12 amino acids. Germline values: CDR1 SGHDT, CDR2 YYEEEE. V gave up 0 bases and J gave up 5 bases, with 5 bases separating them. CDR3 residues: CASSLGRETQYF. The CDR3 coding sequence is TGTGCCAGCAGCTTGGGGCGGGAGACCCAGTACTTC.

The chain links TRBV4-3 to TRBJ1-3, with D possibly being TRBD1 (6 bases). CDR3 length equals 16 residues. Trimming shortened V by 4 bases and J by 0 bases, and 13 bases separated the two germline ends. Per germline, CDR1 LGHNA and CDR2 YSLEER. The CDR3 region has the DNA TGCGCCAGCAGCCCCCGACAGGATTACTCTGGAAACACCATATATTTT. It yields the protein CASSPRQDYSGNTIYF.

As regards this clone: The junction shows a germline mismatch at one end, possibly a read error. This chain links TRBV6-1 with TRBJ1-5; weak D call: TRBD1 (6 bases). Looked up from germline, CDR1 is MNHNS and CDR2 is SASEGT. The CDR3 contains 16 residues. The CDR3 region has the DNA TGTGCCAGCAGTGAAGTAGCAGGGGAAGGCAATCAGCACCAGCATTTT. Protein product: CASSEVAGEGNQHQHF.

This rearrangement joins TRBV11-3 to TRBJ2-7; 7 bases fit TRBD1. The CDR3 runs 16 residues. Trimming at V came to 2 bases and at J to 2 bases, leaving 9 bases not matched to a gene. Looked up from germline, CDR1 is SGHNT and CDR2 is YENEEA. CDR3 bases: TGTGCCAGCAGCTTATATGGTGCACAGGGGACCTACGAGCAGTACTTC. Translated: CASSLYGAQGTYEQYF.

The chain recombines TRBV5-4 with TRBJ2-5; 10 nucleotides line up with TRBD2. With 4 bases clipped from V and 2 bases from J, the junction kept 5 bases outside the gene matches. From germline, CDR1 is SGHNT and CDR2 YYREEE (reference sequence). The CDR3 contains 15 residues. The CDR3 DNA is TGTGCCAGCAGCGCCACTAGCGGGGATCAAGAGACCCAGTACTTC. The encoded protein is CASSATSGDQETQYF. The full variable domain, with the rest looked up from reference TRBV5-4 and TRBJ2-5, is ETGVTQSPTHLIKTRGQQVTLRCSSQSGHNTVSWYQQALGQGPQFIFQYYREEENGRGNFPPRFSGLQFPNYSSELNVNALELDDSALYLCASSATSGDQETQYFGPGTRLLVL.

The rearrangement joins TRBV5-1 to TRBJ2-3; D possibly corresponds to TRBD1 (6 bases). In germline, CDR1 is SGHRS, CDR2 YFSETQ. The CDR3 loop spans 15 amino acids. Deletions cut 0 bases from V and 0 bases from J, with 8 bases between. The CDR3 coding sequence is TGCGCCAGCAGCTTGGGAGGACAGAGCACAGATACGCAGTATTTT. Protein product: CASSLGGQSTDTQYF.

This chain links TRBV4-2 with TRBJ2-7; 10 bases agree with TRBD2. CDR3 length: 15 residues. Germline trimming cut 0 bases from V and 3 bases from J; bases unmatched to any gene: 2. Germline CDR1 is LGHNA and CDR2 is YNFKEQ. The CDR3 spells CASSQEASGSYEQYF. The CDR3 bases are TGTGCCAGCAGCCAAGAGGCTAGCGGGAGCTACGAGCAGTACTTC.

The rearrangement links TRBV5-1 to TRBJ2-1, with TRBD2 matching over 14 bases. The CDR3 totals 15 residues. J lost 9 bases, V lost 3 bases, and 5 bases had no gene match. The germline V gene has CDR1 SGHRS and CDR2 YFSETQ. The CDR3 sequence: CASSSTSGRAFEQFF. The CDR3 nucleotides read TGCGCCAGCAGCTCGACTAGCGGGAGGGCTTTTGAGCAGTTCTTC.

V is TRBV2 and J is TRBJ2-1, with 9 bases aligning to TRBD2. The CDR3 is made up of 14 amino acids. The J segment lost 8 bases and the V segment lost 7 bases, leaving 9 bases of the junction unmatched. CDR1 and CDR2 (germline): SNHLY, FYNNEI. CDR3 residues: CASTEREDYYEQFF. In nucleotides, the CDR3 is TGTGCCAGCACGGAGCGGGAGGATTACTATGAGCAGTTCTTC.

The chain employs TRBV4-2 and TRBJ2-7; 13 bases align to TRBD2. CDR3 size: 14 residues. CDR1 and CDR2 from the germline V gene are LGHNA and YNFKEQ. The junction had 7 bases not matched to a gene; V was cut back by 9 bases and J by 5 bases. CDR3 DNA sequence: TGTGCCAGTGGCGGGGGACTAGCGGGACACGAGCAGTACTTC. Translating gives CASGGGLAGHEQYF.

The chain has TRBV7-9 and TRBJ1-2; D not resolved. V was pared by 0 bases and J by 5 bases, with 7 bases between. The CDR3 consists of 13 residues. CDR1 is SEHNR, CDR2 FQNEAQ, per germline (reference sequence). The CDR3 DNA reads TGTGCCAGCAGCTTAGCGTCGAGATATGGCTACACCTTC. Its translation is CASSLASRYGYTF.

The chain is built from TRBV30 and TRBJ2-1; a possible D gene is TRBD1 (6 bases). CDR1 and CDR2 from the germline V gene are GTSNPN and SVGIG (reference sequence). Deletions cut 7 bases from V and 0 bases from J, with 13 bases between. This CDR3 is 14 amino acids long. The CDR3: CASLARGSYNEQFF. The CDR3, as DNA: TGTGCCTCACTTGCCAGGGGCTCCTACAATGAGCAGTTCTTC.